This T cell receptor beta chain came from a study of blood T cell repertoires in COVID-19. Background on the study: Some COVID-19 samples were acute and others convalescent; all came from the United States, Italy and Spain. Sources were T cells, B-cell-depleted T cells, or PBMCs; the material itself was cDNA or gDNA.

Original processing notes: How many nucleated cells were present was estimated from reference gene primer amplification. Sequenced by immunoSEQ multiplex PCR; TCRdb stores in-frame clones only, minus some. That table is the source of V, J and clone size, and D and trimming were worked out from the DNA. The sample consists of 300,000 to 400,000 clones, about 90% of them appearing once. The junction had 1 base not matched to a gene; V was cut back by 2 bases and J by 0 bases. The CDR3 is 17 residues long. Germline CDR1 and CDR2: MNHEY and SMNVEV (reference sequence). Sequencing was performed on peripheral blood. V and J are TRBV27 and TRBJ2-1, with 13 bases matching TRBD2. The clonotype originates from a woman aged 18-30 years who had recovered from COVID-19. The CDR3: CASSLRTSGSSYNEQFF. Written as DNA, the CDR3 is TGTGCCAGCAGTTTACGGACTAGCGGGAGCTCCTACAATGAGCAGTTCTTC.